The TCR beta chain described here comes from a study of blood T cell repertoires in COVID-19. Per the study methods: Scientists estimated how many nucleated cells there were by amplifying reference gene primers. The protocol was immunoSEQ multiplex PCR, while the TCRdb copy is restricted to in-frame clones and leaves out a portion. The V and J calls and clone size were taken over from that table, and D and trimming were inferred from the DNA. The sample lists under 350,000 clones, 80% to 90% seen once, with roughly 4.2% in the top ten. Across about two dozen US areas, participants ranged in age from roughly 18 to 95 years. Cohort placement rested on clinical history that participants reported themselves. The source material was PBMCs or T cells enriched from blood (not recorded which). The TCR comes from a woman between 40 and 55 years old with acute COVID-19.

CDR3: CASSPDGSGVAYTF. The CDR3 DNA follows: TGTGCCAGCAGCCCGGACGGATCGGGAGTTGCCTACACCTTC. The chain has TRBV7-2 and TRBJ1-2, with no clear D. Between the trimmed V and J ends, which lost 5 bases and 10 bases, there was a span of 20 bases. The CDR3 totals 14 residues. Germline loops: CDR1 SGHTA, CDR2 FQGNSA.